Following are 21 T cell receptor beta chains from one sample sequenced in a study of PD-L1 blockade in urothelial cancer. Described time point: pretreatment peripheral blood. Generated by immunoSEQ multiplex PCR, the TCRdb table keeps only in-frame clones and is missing some. The sample records 90,000 or so clones, around 89% being singletons. Sequencing was performed on PBMCs, taken around atezolizumab (anti-PD-L1) treatment. Source of these receptors: a woman at least 80 years old with urothelial cancer.

The chain couples TRBV2 to TRBJ2-5, with D possibly matching TRBD1 (6 bases). CDR1 SNHLY and CDR2 FYNNEI come from the germline V gene. The CDR3 extends over 14 amino acids. V dropped 2 bases and J dropped 5 bases, with 12 bases sitting between them. The CDR3 DNA sequence: TGTGCCAGCAGTGAAATTGCAGGGGAGGAGACCCAGTACTTC. Translating gives CASSEIAGEETQYF. Complete variable domain (other parts from reference TRBV2 and TRBJ2-5): EPEVTQTPSHQVTQMGQEVILRCVPISNHLYFYWYRQILGQKVEFLVSFYNNEISEKSEIFDDQFSVERPDGSNFTLKIRSTKLEDSAMYFCASSEIAGEETQYFGPGTRLLVL.

The chain employs TRBV5-5 and TRBJ2-7; TRBD2 agrees at 8 bases. This CDR3 spans 16 amino acids. V shed 2 bases and J 0 bases; nucleotides not matched to a gene: 7. CDR1 is SGHKS and CDR2 is YYEKEE in the germline V gene (reference sequence). The CDR3 DNA follows: TGTGCCAGCAGCTTCCCCGGGGGGGGCGCCTCCTACGAGCAGTACTTC. Its protein product is CASSFPGGGASYEQYF.

The rearrangement uses TRBV27 and TRBJ1-5, with TRBD1 matching 12 bases. This CDR3 is 17 amino acids long. Germline CDR1 is MNHEY and CDR2 is SMNVEV (reference sequence). V was pared by 4 bases and J by 2 bases, with 6 bases of the junction left unmatched. CDR3 amino acids: CASSSRDRGRGNQPQHF. The CDR3 DNA is TGTGCCAGCAGTTCCCGGGACAGGGGGCGCGGCAATCAGCCCCAGCATTTT.

The chain links TRBV19 to TRBJ2-5, with TRBD1 as a possible D gene (5 bases). The CDR3 contains 13 residues. Looked up from germline, CDR1 is LNHDA and CDR2 is SQIVND (reference sequence). Deletions cut 6 bases from V and 3 bases from J, with 11 bases between. The CDR3 is CASRTTVKETQYF. DNA for the CDR3: TGTGCCAGTAGGACGACAGTAAAAGAGACCCAGTACTTC.

V and J are TRBV11-2 and TRBJ2-1; no reliable D call. The V and J ends lost 2 bases and 7 bases respectively, with 9 bases between them. The CDR3 sequence is 13 residues long. CDR1 and CDR2 from the germline V gene are SGHAT and FQNNGV. The CDR3: CASSLQQFNEQFF. CDR3 DNA sequence: TGTGCCAGCAGCTTACAACAGTTTAATGAGCAGTTCTTC.

The rearrangement uses TRBV19 and TRBJ2-1; 12 nucleotides match TRBD2. J was trimmed by 3 bases and V by 5 bases; bases with no gene match: 14. Germline CDR1 LNHDA, CDR2 SQIVND (reference sequence). This CDR3 comprises 19 residues. CDR3: CASSHEGWASGRVYNEQFF. CDR3 nucleotide sequence: TGTGCCAGTAGTCATGAAGGGTGGGCTAGCGGGAGGGTCTACAATGAGCAGTTCTTC.

DNA of the CDR3: TGTGCCAGCAGCCCGCGGGCTAGCGGGAGCTACGAGCAGTACTTC. Translation: CASSPRASGSYEQYF. The rearrangement joins TRBV5-6 to TRBJ2-7; TRBD2 matches at 10 bases. The J segment lost 3 bases and the V segment lost 4 bases, leaving 7 bases of the junction unmatched. This CDR3 is 15 amino acids long. CDR1 and CDR2 (germline): SGHDT, YYEEEE.

The chain is built from TRBV5-4 and TRBJ2-3; 10 bases line up with TRBD2. V dropped 0 bases and J dropped 6; count of bases not matched to a gene: 7. The CDR3 has 16 amino acids. In germline, CDR1 is SGHNT, CDR2 YYREEE (reference sequence). The chain's CDR3 is CASSLALAGATDTQYF. Written as DNA, the CDR3 is TGTGCCAGCAGCTTGGCCCTAGCGGGAGCGACCGATACGCAGTATTTT. Supplemented by reference TRBV5-4 and TRBJ2-3, the full variable domain reads ETGVTQSPTHLIKTRGQQVTLRCSSQSGHNTVSWYQQALGQGPQFIFQYYREEENGRGNFPPRFSGLQFPNYSSELNVNALELDDSALYLCASSLALAGATDTQYFGPGTRLTVL.

The CDR3 sequence: CASSSNSRGWGGRNTEAFF. The CDR3 DNA reads TGTGCCAGCAGCTCAAATTCCAGGGGTTGGGGAGGGAGGAACACTGAAGCTTTCTTT. The rearrangement joins TRBV7-8 to TRBJ1-1; D may be TRBD1 (6 bases). Trimming removed 4 bases from V and 1 base from J, with 25 bases in between. The CDR3 is 19 amino acids. CDR1 and CDR2 from the germline V gene are SGHVS and FQNEAQ.

The rearrangement uses TRBV9 and TRBJ2-3; no definite D call. Germline CDR1 reads SGDLS; CDR2 reads YYNGEE. The CDR3 contains 12 residues. V dropped 1 base and J dropped 5 bases, with 5 bases sitting between them. DNA of the CDR3: TGTGCCAGCAGCGTATCAGGAGATACGCAGTATTTT. It is translated as CASSVSGDTQYF.

This clone showed up just once. The V and J genes are TRBV28 and TRBJ2-3; TRBD2 matches 9 bases. The CDR3 is 15 residues long. Germline V CDR1 and CDR2: MDHEN, SYDVKM. Germline trimming cut 8 bases from V and 4 bases from J; bases unmatched to any gene: 10. The CDR3 coding sequence is TGTGCCAGCTCCAACCCCGGGACTAGCCCAGATACGCAGTATTTT. This sequence encodes CASSNPGTSPDTQYF. Full variable domain (remainder filled in from reference TRBV28 and TRBJ2-3): DVKVTQSSRYLVKRTGEKVFLECVQDMDHENMFWYRQDPGLGLRLIYFSYDVKMKEKGDIPEGYSVSREKKERFSLILESASTNQTSMYLCASSNPGTSPDTQYFGPGTRLTVL.

The chain links TRBV5-1 to TRBJ2-2; 12 bases align to TRBD1. The CDR3 covers 18 residues. The V gene's germline CDR1 is SGHRS and CDR2 YFSETQ. Losses at the gene ends were 0 bases for V and 7 bases for J; bases not matched to a gene: 10. In DNA form, the CDR3 reads TGCGCCAGCAGCTTGGAGGTCGGGGACAGGGGGCGAATCGGGGAGCTGTTTTTT. Translation: CASSLEVGDRGRIGELFF.

The rearrangement links TRBV6-1 to TRBJ1-2; D gene unclear. Germline V gene lookup returns CDR1 MNHNS and CDR2 SASEGT. The CDR3 length is 14 residues. Trimming stripped 1 base from V and 0 bases from J, with 6 bases between. The CDR3 here is CASSEGVANYGYTF. CDR3 coding DNA: TGTGCCAGCAGTGAAGGCGTAGCTAACTATGGCTACACCTTC.

The chain couples TRBV10-3 to TRBJ2-2, with D hard to call. This CDR3 is 12 amino acids long. Trimming took off 10 bases at V and 4 bases at J, with 10 bases between the two ends. Germline V gene data show CDR1 as ENHRY and CDR2 as SYGVKD. DNA of the CDR3: TGTGCCACGTCCCCGGGCACCGGGGAGCTGTTTTTT. This codes for CATSPGTGELFF.

The chain links TRBV4-1 to TRBJ2-2; a weak D match, TRBD2 (6 bases). CDR3 length: 16 amino acids. V was cut by 1 base and J by 4 bases, with 13 bases left in between. Looked up from germline, CDR1 is MGHRA and CDR2 is YSYEKL. In nucleotides, the CDR3 is TGCGCCAGCAGCCAAGTTGGAGGGGCGGTCACCGGGGAGCTGTTTTTT. It translates to CASSQVGGAVTGELFF.

This clone has a single count. The genes are TRBV7-9 and TRBJ2-7; no reliable D call. V was trimmed by 2 bases and J by 5 bases, leaving 10 bases between them. In germline, CDR1 is SEHNR, CDR2 FQNEAQ (reference sequence). The CDR3 is 13 residues long. CDR3 nucleotides: TGTGCCAGCAGCTTATTAGGAGTCAACGAGCAGTACTTC. It specifies CASSLLGVNEQYF.

V is TRBV6-5 and J is TRBJ1-1; weak D call: TRBD1 (6 bases). The CDR3 extends over 13 amino acids. Trimming removed 6 bases at V and 2 bases at J, with 10 bases between. In germline, CDR1 is MNHEY, CDR2 SVGAGI. The chain's CDR3 is CASSRTVNTEAFF. As DNA, the CDR3 is TGTGCCAGCAGCCGGACAGTTAACACTGAAGCTTTCTTT.

This chain links TRBV2 with TRBJ1-4; no clear D gene. CDR3 size: 12 residues. CDR1 and CDR2 from the germline V gene are SNHLY and FYNNEI. Between the trimmed V and J ends, which lost 7 bases and 7 bases, there was a span of 10 bases. In DNA, the CDR3 is TGTGCCAGCACTGCCACCAGTGAAAAACTGTTTTTT. Protein sequence: CASTATSEKLFF.

The V and J genes are TRBV9 and TRBJ2-7, with 12 bases that match TRBD2. The CDR3 has 15 amino acids. Trimming at V came to 0 bases and at J to 5 bases, leaving 3 bases not matched to a gene. Germline values: CDR1 SGDLS, CDR2 YYNGEE. In DNA form, the CDR3 reads TGTGCCAGCAGCGTAGACACTAGCGGGAGGAACGAGCAGTACTTC. Translation: CASSVDTSGRNEQYF.

The chain has TRBV5-1 and TRBJ2-5, with a weak D call TRBD1 (6 bases). V lost 4 bases, J lost 1 base, and 8 bases lay in between. This CDR3 is 13 amino acids long. CDR1 and CDR2 from the germline V gene are SGHRS and YFSETQ. Here the CDR3 DNA reads TGCGCCAGCAGCCGACAGGTCCAAGAGACCCAGTACTTC. This sequence encodes CASSRQVQETQYF.

The chain is built from TRBV10-3 and TRBJ1-5; possible D gene TRBD1, 5 bases. The CDR3 length is 18 residues. Germline-derived CDR1 and CDR2 are ENHRY and SYGVKD. V was pared by 0 bases and J by 3 bases, with 18 bases between. The CDR3 sequence: CAISESSPTAGNNQPQHF. The CDR3 DNA reads TGTGCCATCAGTGAGTCGAGTCCGACAGCAGGGAACAATCAGCCCCAGCATTTT.